The rows below give T cell receptor beta chains drawn from one sample of a study of blood T cells in healthy people across ages. TCRdb redid the calling of the 5' RACE reads with MiXCR, one entry per CDR3 protein. The sample yields approximately 830,000 distinct CDR3 sequences, around 68% seen once. Sequencing was done on a sample of blood. These receptor sequences come from a man aged 25 to 40 in good health. Each CDR3 is given with its conserved first and last residue. The D gene is left open where the match is weak. Size is stated for part of the rows, as once, few or many counts, or as a class when the clone is expanded.

d_gene | abundance | j_gene | v_gene | CDR3nt | CDR3aa
TRBD2 | NA | TRBJ2-1 | TRBV6-4 | TGTGCCAGCAGTGACGGGACTAGCAATGAGCAGTTCTTC | CASSDGTSNEQFF
TRBD1 | NA | TRBJ1-1 | TRBV5-6 | TGTGCCAGCAGCCCTGGGACAGGCATTGGGGAGACTGAAGCTTTCTTT | CASSPGTGIGETEAFF
TRBD2 | NA | TRBJ2-5 | TRBV6-2/TRBV6-3 | TGTGCCAGCAGTGACGGGGGGAACCAAGAGACCCAGTACTTC | CASSDGGNQETQYF
NA | NA | TRBJ2-1 | TRBV28 | TGTGCCAGCAGTTTACAGGACCGAGCGAGGCAGTTCTTC | CASSLQDRARQFF
TRBD1 | NA | TRBJ2-5 | TRBV28 | TGTGCCAGCGGTTTAGGGGGCCCCCAAGAGACCCAGTACTTC | CASGLGGPQETQYF
NA | NA | TRBJ1-2 | TRBV25-1 | TGTGCCAGCAGTGAATATGACAGTAACTATGGCTACACCTTC | CASSEYDSNYGYTF
NA | few | TRBJ2-7 | TRBV20-1 | TGCAGTGCCCCAAAGGTGTTCTCCTACGAGCAGTACTTC | CSAPKVFSYEQYF
TRBD1 | many | TRBJ2-7 | TRBV18 | TGTGCCAGCTCACCTTCCCGGGACAGGGGGCCTGAGCAGTACTTC | CASSPSRDRGPEQYF
TRBD2 | few | TRBJ2-7 | TRBV27 | TGTGCCAGCAGTTTATCAACAAGCGGGGGAGGGGACGAGCAGTACTTC | CASSLSTSGGGDEQYF
TRBD2 | NA | TRBJ2-1 | TRBV7-3 | TGTGCCAGCAGCCTCGGACGAGCGGGGTACGGTGAGCAGTTCTTC | CASSLGRAGYGEQFF
NA | few | TRBJ2-7 | TRBV3-1 | TGTGCCAGCAGCCTGTTTGGACAACTGGCCGAGCAGTACTTC | CASSLFGQLAEQYF
NA | NA | TRBJ1-2 | TRBV6-2/TRBV6-3 | TGTGCCACGGGGTTTTATGGCTACACCTTC | CATGFYGYTF
TRBD1 | few | TRBJ2-5 | TRBV29-1 | TGCAGCGTTTCTTCGGGACAGGGGGATGGAGAGACCCAGTACTTC | CSVSSGQGDGETQYF
TRBD2 | NA | TRBJ2-1 | TRBV5-1 | TGCGCCAGCAGTCAGACTAGCGGGGGGGCATATGAGCAGTTCTTC | CASSQTSGGAYEQFF
TRBD1 | NA | TRBJ1-6 | TRBV5-6 | TGTGCCAGCAGCTTGGTGGGACAGGGGCCACCCCTCCACTTT | CASSLVGQGPPLHF
NA | NA | TRBJ1-2 | TRBV4-2 | TGTGCCAGCAGCCAAGACAAGGGTACGGGCGGCTACACCTTC | CASSQDKGTGGYTF
TRBD1 | once | TRBJ2-1 | TRBV4-3 | TGCGCCAGCAGCCACCGACAGGGGGCTGCAGATGAGCAGTTCTTC | CASSHRQGAADEQFF
NA | NA | TRBJ1-5 | TRBV24-1 | TGTGCCACCTCGGTGAGGGGCAATCAGCCCCAGCATTTT | CATSVRGNQPQHF
NA | NA | TRBJ1-2 | TRBV12-3/TRBV12-4 | TGTGCCAGCAGCCCCGGCGCAACCATATTCTACACCTTC | CASSPGATIFYTF
NA | NA | TRBJ2-7 | TRBV10-3 | TGTGCCATCAGTCCGGACTGGGATTCCTACGAGCAGTACTTC | CAISPDWDSYEQYF
TRBD2 | NA | TRBJ2-7 | TRBV20-1 | TGCAGTGCTAGGGGGACTAGCGGGAGAGGAACCCCCACCGAGCAGTACTTC | CSARGTSGRGTPTEQYF
NA | few | TRBJ2-3 | TRBV12-3/TRBV12-4 | TGTGCCAGCAGTTTAGGCCAGCTAATCAGCACAGATACGCAGTATTTT | CASSLGQLISTDTQYF
NA | once | TRBJ1-2 | TRBV7-9 | TGTGCCAGCAGCTTAGGGCGGGGGGCGAGCGGCTACACCTTC | CASSLGRGASGYTF
NA | NA | TRBJ2-3 | TRBV12-3/TRBV12-4 | TGTGCCAGCAGCTTACAGTGGGCCGTCCACGATACGCAGTATTTT | CASSLQWAVHDTQYF
NA | NA | TRBJ2-1 | TRBV4-3 | TGCGCCAGCAGCCAGAGGAGGACTTCCAATGAGCAGTTCTTC | CASSQRRTSNEQFF
NA | NA | TRBJ2-3 | TRBV4-3 | TGCGCCAGCAGCAGACGACACGGAACCACAGATACGCAGTATTTT | CASSRRHGTTDTQYF
TRBD2 | NA | TRBJ2-7 | TRBV12-3/TRBV12-4 | TGTGCCAGCAGTTTGGGACTAGCTACCTACGAGCAGTACTTC | CASSLGLATYEQYF
NA | NA | TRBJ1-5 | TRBV5-1 | TGCGCCAGCAGCCTTCAGGGGACTCAGCCCCAGCATTTT | CASSLQGTQPQHF
NA | NA | TRBJ2-4 | TRBV9 | TGTGCCAGCAGCGTAGACTTGGGTGTGGGGAACATTCAGTACTTC | CASSVDLGVGNIQYF
NA | few | TRBJ2-4 | TRBV7-2 | TGTGCCAGCAGCCTGACCTCAGGACAGACAAAAAACATTCAGTACTTC | CASSLTSGQTKNIQYF
TRBD1 | once | TRBJ2-1 | TRBV9 | TGTGCCAGCAGCGTAGTGGGGGACAGCTACAATGAGCAGTTCTTC | CASSVVGDSYNEQFF
TRBD1 | NA | TRBJ2-1 | TRBV10-3 | TGTGCCATCAACCCCGGACAGGGGACCTTTGAGCAGTTCTTC | CAINPGQGTFEQFF
NA | NA | TRBJ1-1 | TRBV10-3 | TGTGCCATCAGTACAGATCCGAACACTGAAGCTTTCTTT | CAISTDPNTEAFF
NA | NA | TRBJ2-7 | TRBV7-9 | TGTGCCAGCAGCGCTTCCCAGGGTTTATGGGACTACGAGCAGTACTTC | CASSASQGLWDYEQYF
NA | few | TRBJ2-5 | TRBV5-1 | TGCGCCAGCAGCGGGGCAGGAGAAGAGACCCAGTACTTC | CASSGAGEETQYF
TRBD2 | NA | TRBJ2-7 | TRBV25-1 | TGTGCCAGCAGTGACTCACTAGCGTACGAGCAGTACTTC | CASSDSLAYEQYF
NA | few | TRBJ1-2 | TRBV29-1 | TGCAGCGTTGAGGGCCTGACAGTCTATGGCTACACCTTC | CSVEGLTVYGYTF
TRBD1 | NA | TRBJ2-6 | TRBV27 | TGTGCCAGCAGTTCCAGGGGGCTCGGGGCCAACGTCCTGACTTTC | CASSSRGLGANVLTF
NA | few | TRBJ2-3 | TRBV9 | TGTGCCAGCAGCGTATTCGACGCTAGCACAGATACGCAGTATTTT | CASSVFDASTDTQYF
NA | NA | TRBJ2-1 | TRBV6-2/TRBV6-3 | TGTACCAGCAGTTACTCGAATCAACAAACGAAAAGGAATGAGCAGTTCTTC | CTSSYSNQQTKRNEQFF
TRBD2 | NA | TRBJ2-7 | TRBV6-5 | TGTGCCAGCAGTTATGCCCTCGTAGCGGGGATAACCTACGAGCAGTACTTC | CASSYALVAGITYEQYF
NA | NA | TRBJ2-7 | TRBV2 | TGTGCCAGCGGGCCGCGGCAGTCCGCCTACGAGCAGTACTTC | CASGPRQSAYEQYF
NA | NA | TRBJ2-7 | TRBV9 | TGTGCCAGCAGCCAGGGGCTAGATAGCTCCTACGAGCAGTACTTC | CASSQGLDSSYEQYF
NA | NA | TRBJ1-6 | TRBV7-3 | TGTGCCAGCAGCTTAAACCTGGGAACACCCCTCCACTTT | CASSLNLGTPLHF
NA | NA | TRBJ2-7 | TRBV11-2 | TGTGCCAGCAGCTCCTCTCAGGGGTCGGGGGGCCACGAGCAGTACTTC | CASSSSQGSGGHEQYF
NA | few | TRBJ2-5 | TRBV15 | TGTGCCACCAGCAGAGACTTAGACAGGCATCAGTACTTC | CATSRDLDRHQYF
NA | NA | TRBJ2-5 | TRBV20-1 | TGCAGTGCTAGAGATTCAGGAAAACATCCCCCGGAGACCCAGTACTTC | CSARDSGKHPPETQYF
NA | NA | TRBJ2-5 | TRBV3-1 | TGTGCCAGCAGCATCCGACAGACCCAGTACTTC | CASSIRQTQYF
NA | NA | TRBJ2-1 | TRBV6-2/TRBV6-3 | TGTGCCAGCGAGGGGGGGCCGGGGAATGAGCAGTTCTTC | CASEGGPGNEQFF
NA | NA | TRBJ2-1 | TRBV11-2 | TGTGCCAGCAGCTCGAGGGGCGATTGGGAGCAGTTCTTC | CASSSRGDWEQFF
TRBD1 | once | TRBJ2-1 | TRBV6-5 | TGTGCCAGCAGGGGACAGGCTTACAATGAGCAGTTCTTC | CASRGQAYNEQFF
NA | NA | TRBJ2-1 | TRBV7-2 | TGTGCCAGCAGCTTGTTAGGACTCTACAATGAGCAGTTCTTC | CASSLLGLYNEQFF
NA | NA | TRBJ2-7 | TRBV21-1 | TGTGCCAGCAGCAAAGCCCTACAGGGGATGGACGAGCAGTACTTC | CASSKALQGMDEQYF
NA | NA | TRBJ2-1 | TRBV27 | TGTGCCAGCAGTTTTGGAGGGTCGGTCAATGAGCAGTTCTTC | CASSFGGSVNEQFF
NA | NA | TRBJ2-7 | TRBV5-5 | TGTGCCAGCATAGGGCACCTCGCGGGGCAGTACTTC | CASIGHLAGQYF
NA | NA | TRBJ2-1 | TRBV7-2 | TGTGCCAGCAGCCAACCGGCGAGGGATGAGCAGTTCTTC | CASSQPARDEQFF